One sample yielded the 23 T cell receptor beta chains listed below, sequenced in a study of regulatory T cells in long-lasting Graves disease. Relying on iRepertoire HTBI primers and Arm-PCR of CDR3 regions, the team built TCR beta libraries. MiXCR, run by TCRdb on the multiplex PCR reads, gives a single entry per CDR3 protein. The sample shows over 350,000 distinct CDR3 sequences, over 12% of them seen only once. Sample time point: newly diagnosed GD, antithyroid drugs for less than 3 months. The authors made the TCR library using RNA they extracted from PBMCs. These records were also assigned to another study, of T cells in Graves' hyperthyroidism and ophthalmopathy.

The specimen was peripheral blood mononuclear cells (PBMCs), collected at new diagnosis, from a patient treated with antithyroid drugs. The source of these receptors is a middle-aged woman with Graves disease.

The chain couples TRBV27 to TRBJ1-6, with D unclear. From germline, CDR1 is MNHEY and CDR2 SMNVEV (reference sequence). This CDR3 has 15 amino acids. Trimming removed 5 bases from V and 0 bases from J, with 8 bases in between. In DNA, the CDR3 is TGTGCCAGCAGTCGTTCGAGCTCCTATAATTCACCCCTCCACTTT. Encoded protein: CASSRSSSYNSPLHF.

This clonotype occurred many times. CDR3 residues: CSVERGAPYTGELFF. Here the CDR3 DNA reads TGCAGCGTGGAACGGGGGGCACCTTACACCGGGGAGCTGTTTTTT. The chain is built from TRBV29-1 and TRBJ2-2, with D perhaps matching TRBD2 (7 bases). The ends were cut back, 6 bases at V and 3 bases at J, with 17 bases in the middle. The V gene's germline CDR1 is SQVTM and CDR2 ANQGSEA. The CDR3 totals 15 residues.

Points on this clonotype: This could be a read error, since a much larger clone is one nucleotide away. This chain connects TRBV28 to TRBJ2-6, with D possibly called TRBD1 or TRBD2 (5 bases each). From germline, CDR1 is MDHEN and CDR2 SYDVKM. The length of the CDR3 is 15 residues. The CDR3 here is CAGSLTGPGANVLTF. The CDR3 region has the DNA TGTGCCGGCAGTTTGACGGGGCCTGGGGCCAACGTCCTGACTTTC.

This clonotype was observed many times. This chain connects TRBV28 to TRBJ2-1, with no clear D. CDR1 is MDHEN and CDR2 is SYDVKM in the germline V gene. V was shortened by 6 bases and J by 6 bases, with 18 bases between the two germline ends. This CDR3 comprises 15 residues. The CDR3 spells CASSVNPAAPNEQFF. DNA of the CDR3: TGTGCCAGCAGCGTAAACCCCGCGGCCCCCAATGAGCAGTTCTTC. Looking up the rest from reference TRBV28 and TRBJ2-1 gives the full variable domain: DVKVTQSSRYLVKRTGEKVFLECVQDMDHENMFWYRQDPGLGLRLIYFSYDVKMKEKGDIPEGYSVSREKKERFSLILESASTNQTSMYLCASSVNPAAPNEQFFGPGTRLTVL.

As regards this clonotype: Being one base from a much bigger clone, this may be a read error. The rearrangement links TRBV6-1 to TRBJ1-2; TRBD1 is a possible D gene (6 bases). Germline CDR1 and CDR2: MNHNS and SASEGT. This CDR3 region has 13 residues. V lost 1 base and J 3 bases, leaving 6 bases between the germline ends. The CDR3 nucleotides read TGTGCCAGCAGTGAAGACAGGGACTATGGCTACACCTTC. Translation: CASSEDRDYGYTF.

This chain links TRBV9 with TRBJ2-3; D is possibly TRBD1 (6 bases). The CDR3 runs 14 residues. The germline V gene has CDR1 SGDLS and CDR2 YYNGEE. The germline V and J ends were trimmed by 4 bases and 0 bases, with 9 bases remaining between them. The CDR3 coding sequence is TGTGCCAGCAGCAAACAGGGAAGCACAGATACGCAGTATTTT. Translation: CASSKQGSTDTQYF.

This clonotype showed up just a few times. The V call is TRBV5-5, the J call TRBJ2-6; no firm D call. From germline, CDR1 is SGHKS and CDR2 YYEKEE (reference sequence). The CDR3 totals 13 residues. Deletions cut 5 bases from V and 3 bases from J, with 6 bases between. CDR3 sequence reads: CASSEDGANVLTF. The CDR3 nucleotides read TGTGCCAGCAGTGAGGATGGGGCCAACGTCCTGACTTTC.

This clonotype was detected many times. The V gene is TRBV6-1, the J gene TRBJ1-4; 8 bases match TRBD1. The trim removed 6 bases at V and 3 bases at J, leaving 9 bases unmatched. CDR3 length equals 16 residues. Per the germline V gene, CDR1 is MNHNS and CDR2 is SASEGT. DNA of the CDR3: TGTGCCAGCAGAAACCGGGACAGGAGATCTAATGAAAAACTGTTTTTT. Translating gives CASRNRDRRSNEKLFF.

This clonotype was detected many times. J is TRBJ2-1 and V is TRBV20-1; 8 bases match TRBD2. CDR3 length: 14 residues. Germline CDR1 and CDR2: DFQATT and SNEGSKA (reference sequence). V gave up 6 bases and J gave up 7 bases; unmatched junction bases: 11. As DNA, the CDR3 is TGCAGTGCACCCCACGGGACTAGGGGAAATGAGCAGTTCTTC. Residues: CSAPHGTRGNEQFF.

In its sample, this clonotype was seen many times. This chain joins TRBV2 and TRBJ1-2; 8 bases agree with TRBD1. Looked up from germline, CDR1 is SNHLY and CDR2 is FYNNEI. The length of the CDR3 is 13 residues. The V and J ends lost 6 bases and 4 bases, in that order; junction bases with no gene match: 4. This CDR3 reads CASRAGTGYGYTF. The DNA for the CDR3 is TGTGCCAGCAGGGCCGGGACAGGCTATGGCTACACCTTC.

Only a few counts were recorded for this clonotype. This sequence joins TRBV24-1 and TRBJ2-1, with TRBD1 as a possible D gene (6 bases). The V and J ends lost 5 bases and 1 base respectively, with 11 bases between them. Germline CDR1 and CDR2: KGHDR and SFDVKD. The CDR3 has 15 residues. CDR3 DNA sequence: TGTGCCACCAGTGTCGGAGACAGGTCCTACAATGAGCAGTTCTTC. Encoded protein: CATSVGDRSYNEQFF.

This clonotype was picked up many times. The rearrangement joins TRBV7-2 to TRBJ2-3, with unresolved D. Germline V gives CDR1 SGHTA, CDR2 FQGNSA. The V and J ends lost 5 bases and 2 bases respectively, with 11 bases between them. This CDR3 has 14 amino acids. The CDR3 DNA follows: TGTGCCAGCAGCCCCGGGCCGGTCACAGATACGCAGTATTTT. It is translated as CASSPGPVTDTQYF.

About this clonotype itself: Here the CDR3 omits its conserved ending phenylalanine or tryptophan, so a read error is the likely source. The chain is built from TRBV11-3 and TRBJ2-1, with D possibly TRBD1 on 5 matching bases. The CDR3 has 12 residues. Germline CDR1 reads SGHNT; CDR2 reads YENEEA. The germline V and J ends were trimmed by 2 bases and 8 bases, with 7 bases remaining between them. The CDR3 DNA reads TGTGCCAGCAGCTTAATAGGGGATGAGCAGTTCCTC. Its translation: CASSLIGDEQFL.

This clonotype has at least ten counts. The chain is built from TRBV6-4 and TRBJ2-5; 8 nucleotides agree with TRBD1. Germline-derived CDR1 and CDR2 are MRHNA and SNTAGT. The CDR3 extends over 14 amino acids. After removal of 3 bases from V and 4 bases from J, the junction contained 4 bases not matched to a gene. CDR3 DNA: TGTGCCAGCAGTGATAACAGGGGGTCAGAGACCCAGTACTTC. Its translation: CASSDNRGSETQYF.

This clonotype came up many times. The V call is TRBV12-3 or TRBV12-4, the J call TRBJ2-1, with D unclear. Trimming stripped 5 bases from V and 2 bases from J, with 16 bases between. The CDR3 runs 16 residues. CDR3 region: CASSRPTVNPYNEQFF. Here the CDR3 DNA reads TGTGCCAGCAGTCGGCCGACGGTGAACCCCTACAATGAGCAGTTCTTC.

This clonotype has a count of ten or more. This chain connects TRBV27 to TRBJ2-7, with TRBD1 as a possible D gene (5 bases). V lost 5 bases, J lost 4 bases, and 12 bases lay in between. The V gene's germline CDR1 is MNHEY and CDR2 SMNVEV (reference sequence). The CDR3 spans 13 residues. Here the CDR3 DNA reads TGTGCCAGCAGTCCCCGGAAGGGGTACGAGCAGTACTTC. It encodes CASSPRKGYEQYF.

V usage is TRBV6-5 and J usage is TRBJ2-7; D remains unclear. This CDR3 has 14 amino acids. Germline CDR1 MNHEY, CDR2 SVGAGI. Trimming left V 3 bases short and J 4 bases short, with 13 bases between. The CDR3: CASSYRKGSYEQYF. The CDR3 bases are TGTGCCAGCAGTTATCGAAAGGGCTCGTACGAGCAGTACTTC.

This clonotype was detected many times. The chain links TRBV7-2 to TRBJ2-7, with 11 positions matching TRBD2. Trimming removed 5 bases from V and 2 bases from J; junction bases left unmatched: 2. CDR3 length equals 14 residues. The germline V gene encodes CDR1 SGHTA and CDR2 FQGNSA. The CDR3: CASSNSGRAYEQYF. CDR3 DNA sequence: TGTGCCAGCAGCAATAGCGGGAGGGCCTACGAGCAGTACTTC.

Only a few counts were recorded for this clonotype. The chain carries TRBV20-1 and TRBJ2-5; possibly TRBD1 for D (5 bases). The CDR3 is 15 residues long. CDR1 is DFQATT and CDR2 is SNEGSKA in the germline V gene (reference sequence). Trimming removed 0 bases from V and 0 bases from J, with 11 bases in between. CDR3 sequence: CSARDRNRNQETQYF. The CDR3 nucleotides read TGCAGTGCTAGAGATCGGAACAGGAACCAAGAGACCCAGTACTTC.

This clonotype appeared many times. This rearrangement joins TRBV28 to TRBJ1-2; no firm D call. Deletions cut 5 bases from V and 4 bases from J, with 14 bases between. The CDR3 spans 14 residues. Germline lookup yields CDR1 MDHEN and CDR2 SYDVKM. For the CDR3, the DNA is TGTGCCAGCAGTCCATCGGCCACGGGCTATGGCTACACCTTC. Its protein is CASSPSATGYGYTF.

V is TRBV4-2 and J is TRBJ2-2, with no clear D. V dropped 1 base and J dropped 3 bases, with 6 bases sitting between them. The CDR3 runs to 14 residues. Germline CDR1 is LGHNA and CDR2 is YNFKEQ. The CDR3 DNA reads TGTGCCAGCAGCCAAGTAAGGCACACCGGGGAGCTGTTTTTT. As protein: CASSQVRHTGELFF.

There are many counts of this clonotype. The V call is TRBV2, the J call TRBJ1-1; D unresolved. CDR1 and CDR2 from the germline V gene are SNHLY and FYNNEI. The CDR3 covers 13 residues. V lost 4 bases, J lost 4 bases, and 10 bases lay in between. The CDR3 nucleotides read TGTGCCAGCAGTGCCGGAGTCCTCACTGAAGCTTTCTTT. Translation: CASSAGVLTEAFF.

The chain couples TRBV5-1 to TRBJ2-1; 11 nucleotides line up with TRBD2. V was clipped by 0 bases and J by 7 bases; unmatched bases: 6. There are 16 residues in the CDR3. Germline loops: CDR1 SGHRS, CDR2 YFSETQ. As DNA, the CDR3 is TGCGCCAGCAGCTTGGCACTAGCGGGAGTATTAAATGAGCAGTTCTTC. Amino acid sequence: CASSLALAGVLNEQFF.